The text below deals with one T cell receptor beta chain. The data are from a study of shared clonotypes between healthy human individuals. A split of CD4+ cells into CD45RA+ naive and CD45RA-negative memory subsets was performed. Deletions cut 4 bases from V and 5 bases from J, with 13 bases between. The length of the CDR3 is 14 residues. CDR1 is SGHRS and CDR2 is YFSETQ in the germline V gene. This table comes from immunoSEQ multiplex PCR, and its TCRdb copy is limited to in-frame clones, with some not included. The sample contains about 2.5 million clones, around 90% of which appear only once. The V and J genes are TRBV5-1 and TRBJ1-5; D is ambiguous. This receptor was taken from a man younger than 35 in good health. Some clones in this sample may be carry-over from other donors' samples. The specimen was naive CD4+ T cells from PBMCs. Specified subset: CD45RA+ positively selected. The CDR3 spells CASSPSSVDQPQHF. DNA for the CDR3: TGCGCCAGCAGCCCCTCTAGCGTGGATCAGCCCCAGCATTTT. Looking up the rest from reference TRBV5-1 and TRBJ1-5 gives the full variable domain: KAGVTQTPRYLIKTRGQQVTLSCSPISGHRSVSWYQQTPGQGLQFLFEYFSETQRNKGNFPGRFSGRQFSNSRSEMNVSTLELGDSALYLCASSPSSVDQPQHFGDGTRLSIL.